One and the same sample provided the 2 T cell receptor beta chains below, sequenced in a study of T-cell reconstitution after alpha-beta-depleted transplantation in children. Unique molecular identifiers were incorporated into the prepared TCRbeta library. From the PCR reads, TCRdb called clonotypes with MiXCR, one entry per CDR3 protein. This sample yields hundreds of thousands of distinct CDR3 sequences, of which roughly 13% are seen a single time; about 2.2% belongs to the top ten. This specimen consisted of PBMCs, mostly from graft donor cells, obtained 360 days after TCRalphabeta/CD19-depleted stem cell transplant. All receptors derive from a male patient between 5 and 17 years old who had a stem cell transplant for acute myeloid leukemia, so the T cells may come from the graft donor.

The V and J genes are TRBV2 and TRBJ2-7; 9 positions match TRBD1. The CDR3 covers 15 residues. The germline V gene has CDR1 SNHLY and CDR2 FYNNEI. The V segment lost 6 bases and the J segment 1 base; nucleotides outside the gene matches: 7. CDR3 nucleotides: TGTGCCAGCAGCCCGGGGGGACAGGGTTCCTACGAGCAGTACTTC. It yields the protein CASSPGGQGSYEQYF.

At least ten counts were recorded for this clonotype. The genes are TRBV29-1 and TRBJ1-2; possible D gene TRBD1, 5 bases. The CDR3 covers 15 residues. The V end was cut by 6 bases, the J end by 0 bases, with 17 bases between. Looked up from germline, CDR1 is SQVTM and CDR2 is ANQGSEA. The CDR3 DNA reads as TGCAGCGTCAATGTCAAGGGGACCCCTAACTATGGCTACACCTTC. Encoded protein: CSVNVKGTPNYGYTF. Full variable domain (missing parts from reference TRBV29-1 and TRBJ1-2): SAVISQKPSRDICQRGTSLTIQCQVDSQVTMMFWYRQQPGQSLTLIATANQGSEATYESGFVIDKFPISRPNLTFSTLTVSNMSPEDSSIYLCSVNVKGTPNYGYTFGSGTRLTVV.